A single TCR beta chain is shown here with its context. Its target is unknown. These data are taken from a study of T cells in Graves' hyperthyroidism and ophthalmopathy. Regarding the study as a whole: Ophthalmopathy was predicted by the model a median of roughly 6.7 months ahead of onset.

Blood sampling occurred at first hyperthyroidism diagnosis, ahead of any ophthalmopathy symptoms. Amplification of TCR beta CDR3 regions used RNA as the template. HTBI primers were used for first-round RT-PCR of the TCR CDR3. A single record per CDR3 protein comes from TCRdb applying MiXCR to the multiplex PCR reads. The sample has about 580,000 distinct CDR3 sequences; approximately 15% are singletons. Germline loops: CDR1 SGHRS, CDR2 YFSETQ. V shed 4 bases, J shed 2 bases, and the junction held 6 bases outside the gene matches. The CDR3 length is 16 residues. V usage is TRBV5-1 and J usage is TRBJ2-1; 10 nucleotides match TRBD2. Source material: blood. The TCR was taken from a woman in her twenties or thirties with Graves' hyperthyroidism that later progressed to Graves' ophthalmopathy. The CDR3 DNA reads TGCGCCAGCAGCACCCCTAGCGGGGGAGCCTACAATGAGCAGTTCTTC. This sequence encodes CASSTPSGGAYNEQFF.